Listed below are T cell receptor beta chains from one sample, sequenced in a study of OX40 agonist ivuxolimab in advanced cancers. Only in-frame clones appear in the TCRdb table, and some are missing; sequencing was by immunoSEQ multiplex PCR. In the table there are about 62,000 clones, approximately 86% of which are singletons. Sequenced here: CD4+ or CD8+ T cells sorted from blood, sampled in a trial of the OX40 agonist ivuxolimab. These receptors were obtained from an adult with an advanced solid tumor such as melanoma, head and neck, liver or kidney cancer. The CDR3 runs from the conserved cysteine through the conserved F or W. D genes are given only for firm matches. For some rows the clone size is stated as once, few or many, or as a class when expanded; others skip it.

>TRBV19|NA|TRBJ1-1|NA
TGTGCCAGTAGTGGTAACAGCCTGAACACTGAAGCTTTCTTT
CASSGNSLNTEAFF
>TRBV29-1|NA|TRBJ1-2|TRBD1
TGCAGCGTAGGGGGCTCTGGCTATGGCTACACCTTC
CSVGGSGYGYTF
>TRBV6-4|few|TRBJ1-1|NA
TGTGCCAGGACAGTGAACACTGAAGCTTTCTTT
CARTVNTEAFF
>TRBV28|few|TRBJ2-5|TRBD2
TGTGCCAGCAGTTTATCCACTAGCGGCAACAAGCAGACCCAGTACTTC
CASSLSTSGNKQTQYF
>TRBV7-2|once|TRBJ1-2|TRBD1
TGTGCCAGCAGCGATAGGGGGCATGGCTACACCTTC
CASSDRGHGYTF
>TRBV7-9|once|TRBJ2-2|TRBD2
TGTGCCAGCAGCTTATTGGGAGGGGTCACCGGGGAGCTGTTTTTT
CASSLLGGVTGELFF
>TRBV6-6|NA|TRBJ1-4|NA
TGTGCCAGCAGGACCGGGGGGCTAAGCGAAAAACTGTTTTTT
CASRTGGLSEKLFF
>TRBV18|NA|TRBJ2-1|TRBD1
TGTGCCAGCTCACCACGACAGGGGGCTACCAATGAGCAGTTCTTC
CASSPRQGATNEQFF
>TRBV29-1|NA|TRBJ2-7|NA
TGCAGCGTTGAAGACCGGTCGGCCTACGAGCAGTACTTC
CSVEDRSAYEQYF
>TRBV30|NA|TRBJ1-2|NA
TGTGCCTGGAGTCCCCAATCTTCAGGCTATGGCTACACCTTC
CAWSPQSSGYGYTF
>TRBV5-1|NA|TRBJ1-1|NA
TGCGCCAGCAGCTTGGGAGGCCTATTGAACACTGAAGCTTTCTTT
CASSLGGLLNTEAFF
>TRBV5-1|NA|TRBJ2-7|TRBD1
TGCGCCAGCAGCCAGGGACAGGCGGGAGAGCAGTACTTC
CASSQGQAGEQYF
>TRBV3-1/TRBV3-2|once|TRBJ2-4|NA
TGTGCCAGCAGCCAAGATAGGACCTTC
CASSQDRTF
>TRBV19|NA|TRBJ2-1|TRBD1
TGTGCCAGTACAGGGGGTTCCTACAATGAGCAGTTCTTC
CASTGGSYNEQFF
>TRBV6-6|NA|TRBJ2-4|NA
TGTGCCAGCAGTTCGACCGATACGAAACCGTACTTC
CASSSTDTKPYF
>TRBV27|NA|TRBJ1-5|NA
TGTGCCAGCAGAGATTTAGGGGCAAATAGCAATCAGCCCCAGCATTTT
CASRDLGANSNQPQHF
>TRBV28|NA|TRBJ1-6|NA
TGTGCCAGCAGCCCCGGCCAGGGTAGTTCACCCCTCCACTTT
CASSPGQGSSPLHF
>TRBV7-3|NA|TRBJ2-3|NA
TGTGCCAGCAGCTTTGGTACAGATACGCAGTATTTT
CASSFGTDTQYF
>TRBV9|once|TRBJ1-3|NA
TGTGCCAGCAGCGTATCGGGGTATGGAAACACCATATATTTT
CASSVSGYGNTIYF
>TRBV28|NA|TRBJ2-7|NA
TGTGCCAGCAGCTCCCTGGTCGGCTACGAGCAGTACTTC
CASSSLVGYEQYF
>TRBV6-5|NA|TRBJ1-2|NA
TGTGCCAGCTCGGAGGCAGGGACAAATGGCTACACCTTC
CASSEAGTNGYTF
>TRBV5-1|NA|TRBJ1-6|TRBD1
TGCGCCAGCAGCTATCTCCCGGGACAGGCAAATTCACCCCTCCACTTT
CASSYLPGQANSPLHF
>TRBV6-4|NA|TRBJ2-1|NA
TGTGCCAGCAGTGCCGATGCAGGGAAGCAGTTCTTC
CASSADAGKQFF
>TRBV19|medium-sized|TRBJ2-1|NA
TGTGCCAGTAGTAGGGGACCGAGCTACAATGAGCAGTTCTTC
CASSRGPSYNEQFF
>TRBV5-8|few|TRBJ2-7|NA
TGTGCCAGCAGGCCGAACTACGAGCAGTACTTC
CASRPNYEQYF
>TRBV11-2|once|TRBJ1-6|NA
TGTGCCAGCAGCTTAGGAGTTTCGGGTTCACCCCTCCACTTT
CASSLGVSGSPLHF
>TRBV19|NA|TRBJ1-3|NA
TGTGCCAGTATAAAAGATCCCGGGACCACCATATATTTT
CASIKDPGTTIYF
>TRBV28|NA|TRBJ2-7|NA
TGTGCCAGCAGTTCTATCGCAGGGGATGGGCACTTC
CASSSIAGDGHF
>TRBV11-2|NA|TRBJ2-2|TRBD1
TGTGCCAGCAGCCGACGCGGACAGGCGAACACCGGGGAGCTGTTTTTT
CASSRRGQANTGELFF
>TRBV6-1|NA|TRBJ1-5|NA
TGTGCCAGCACAAAGGATGGGGTGAGCAATCAGCCCCAGCATTTT
CASTKDGVSNQPQHF
>TRBV7-2|NA|TRBJ2-4|NA
TGTGCCAGCAGCTCTAGGGGGGACATTCAGTACTTC
CASSSRGDIQYF
>TRBV19|once|TRBJ2-1|NA
TGTGCCAGTAGCCGGGACCCCCGGCGGAATGAGCAGTTCTTC
CASSRDPRRNEQFF
>TRBV19|NA|TRBJ1-3|NA
TGTGCCAGTAGTAGCCAGGTATCTGAAAACACCATATATTTT
CASSSQVSENTIYF
>TRBV7-2|NA|TRBJ2-3|NA
TGTGCCAGCAGCTTAACCGGGAGCACAGATACGCAGTATTTT
CASSLTGSTDTQYF
>TRBV27|NA|TRBJ2-3|TRBD2
TGTGCCAGCAGCCCTCGGGGGGACGGGCGCCCTTCGAGCACAGATACGCAGTATTTT
CASSPRGDGRPSSTDTQYF
>TRBV18|NA|TRBJ1-3|NA
TGTGCCAGCTCAAAAAAGGAAGTGCGAAACACCATATATTTT
CASSKKEVRNTIYF
>TRBV6-5|NA|TRBJ2-2|NA
TGTGCCAGCAGTTACTCCGCCGGGGAGCTGTTTTTT
CASSYSAGELFF
>TRBV2|NA|TRBJ1-5|NA
TGTGCCAGCAGTGGGGGGCCTAGCAATCAGCCCCAGCATTTT
CASSGGPSNQPQHF
>TRBV10-1|NA|TRBJ1-2|TRBD1
TGCGCCAGCAGTGGCGGGACAGGGGGCCTTGGTGGCTACACCTTC
CASSGGTGGLGGYTF
>TRBV30|NA|TRBJ2-5|NA
TGTGCCTGGACAGGGTCCGCCGAGACCCAGTACTTC
CAWTGSAETQYF
>TRBV5-1|NA|TRBJ2-2|NA
TGCGCCAGCAGCCCGGCTGGGACCAACACCGGGGAGCTGTTTTTT
CASSPAGTNTGELFF
>TRBV5-4|NA|TRBJ1-6|NA
TGTGCCAGCACGCAGGGTAATTCACCCCTCCACTTT
CASTQGNSPLHF
>TRBV6-5|NA|TRBJ1-5|TRBD1
TGTGCCAGCAGCGGGACAGGAAATCAGCCCCAGCATTTT
CASSGTGNQPQHF
>TRBV7-9|NA|TRBJ1-4|NA
TGTGCCAGCAGCTACCCCGCGGGCAGTACCGAAAAACTGTTTTTT
CASSYPAGSTEKLFF
>TRBV5-4|NA|TRBJ2-7|TRBD2
TGTGCCAGCAGCTTAGGGACTACCTCCTACGAGCAGTACTTC
CASSLGTTSYEQYF
>TRBV6-1|NA|TRBJ1-2|TRBD1
TGTGCCAGCAGAACCACAGGGGGCTGGAGCTATGGCTACACCTTC
CASRTTGGWSYGYTF
>TRBV19|NA|TRBJ1-5|TRBD1
TGTGCCAGTTCGGACAGGACAAATCAGCCCCAGCATTTT
CASSDRTNQPQHF
>TRBV5-8|NA|TRBJ1-5|NA
TGTGCCAGCAGCTCTGGGAGGGGCAATCAGCCCCAGCATTTT
CASSSGRGNQPQHF
>TRBV28|NA|TRBJ1-2|TRBD1
TGTGCCAGCAGTTTATCCGTGACAGGGGTCTATGGCTACACCTTC
CASSLSVTGVYGYTF
>TRBV15|once|TRBJ1-5|TRBD1
TGTGCCACCAGCAGACCAGGGGGTAGCAATCAGCCCCAGCATTTT
CATSRPGGSNQPQHF
>TRBV11-2|NA|TRBJ2-2|NA
TGTGCCAGCAGCCTACAGGGAAAGGGTATCACCGGGGAGCTGTTTTTT
CASSLQGKGITGELFF